Reported below is one TCR beta chain. Sequenced by immunoSEQ multiplex PCR; TCRdb stores in-frame clones only, minus some. Of tens of thousands of clones in the sample, roughly nine tenths are singletons; the top ten hold 0.19%. The sample comes from a study of OX40 agonist ivuxolimab in advanced cancers. CDR1 is SGHTA and CDR2 is FQGNSA in the germline V gene. Deletions cut 1 base from V and 5 bases from J, with 8 bases between. The CDR3 loop spans 13 amino acids. The chain joins TRBV7-2 to TRBJ1-2, with D tentatively TRBD1 (5 bases). This clonotype was obtained from an adult with an advanced solid tumor such as melanoma, head and neck, liver or kidney cancer. Specimen: CD4+ or CD8+ T cells sorted from blood, collected in a trial of the OX40 agonist ivuxolimab. CDR3 coding DNA: TGTGCCAGCAGCTTAGAACAGGTGTATGGCTACACCTTC. As protein: CASSLEQVYGYTF. The full variable domain, with the rest looked up from reference TRBV7-2 and TRBJ1-2, is GAGVSQSPSNKVTEKGKDVELRCDPISGHTALYWYRQSLGQGLEFLIYFQGNSAPDKSGLPSDRFSAERTGGSVSTLTIQRTQQEDSAVYLCASSLEQVYGYTFGSGTRLTVV.